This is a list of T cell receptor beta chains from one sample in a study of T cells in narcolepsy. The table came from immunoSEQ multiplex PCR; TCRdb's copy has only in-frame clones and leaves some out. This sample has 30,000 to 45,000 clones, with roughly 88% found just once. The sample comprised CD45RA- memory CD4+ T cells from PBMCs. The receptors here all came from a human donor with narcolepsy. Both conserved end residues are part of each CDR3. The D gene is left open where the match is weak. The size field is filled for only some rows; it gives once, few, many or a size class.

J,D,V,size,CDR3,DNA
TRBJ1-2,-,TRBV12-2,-,CASRHTPGFVNYGYTF,TGTGCAAGTCGCCATACGCCCGGGTTTGTTAACTATGGCTACACCTTC
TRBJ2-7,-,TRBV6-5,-,CASASGGAVEQYF,TGTGCCAGCGCGTCAGGGGGGGCGGTCGAGCAGTACTTC
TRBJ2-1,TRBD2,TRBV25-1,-,CASSELAGASYNEQFF,TGTGCCAGCAGTGAACTAGCGGGGGCCTCCTACAATGAGCAGTTCTTC
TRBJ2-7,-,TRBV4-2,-,CASSQDRGDEQYF,TGTGCCAGCAGCCAAGATAGGGGAGACGAGCAGTACTTC
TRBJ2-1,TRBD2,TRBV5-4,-,CASSLASGGTSYNEQFF,TGTGCCAGCAGCTTGGCTAGCGGGGGGACTTCCTACAATGAGCAGTTCTTC
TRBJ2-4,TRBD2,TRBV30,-,CAWRRLRTSGGRGNIQYF,TGTGCCTGGAGAAGGCTGAGGACTAGCGGGGGGAGGGGAAACATTCAGTACTTC
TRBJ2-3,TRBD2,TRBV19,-,CASQASGPTDTQYF,TGTGCCAGTCAGGCTAGCGGCCCCACAGATACGCAGTATTTT
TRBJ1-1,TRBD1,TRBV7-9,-,CASSSDIGQGSTEAFF,TGTGCCAGCAGCTCCGACATAGGACAGGGATCCACTGAAGCTTTCTTT
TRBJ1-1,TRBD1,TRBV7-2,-,CASSLRQGEAFF,TGTGCCAGCAGCCTAAGACAGGGTGAAGCTTTCTTT
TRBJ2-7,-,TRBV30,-,CAWSGTGKQYF,TGTGCCTGGAGTGGGACTGGAAAGCAGTACTTC
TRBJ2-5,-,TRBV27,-,CASSPLTLRETQYF,TGTGCCAGCAGCCCTTTGACTCTGCGGGAGACCCAGTACTTC
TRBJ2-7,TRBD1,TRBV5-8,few,CASSPWGQGDYEQYF,TGTGCCAGCAGTCCCTGGGGACAGGGGGATTACGAGCAGTACTTC
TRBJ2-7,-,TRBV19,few,CASSFRDQLREQYF,TGTGCCAGTAGTTTCCGGGACCAACTACGAGAGCAGTACTTC
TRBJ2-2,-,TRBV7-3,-,CASSKQVFTNTGELFF,TGTGCCAGCAGCAAACAGGTATTCACGAACACCGGGGAGCTGTTTTTT